Shown below are 27 T cell receptor beta chains from a single sample sequenced in a study of T cells in Graves' hyperthyroidism and ophthalmopathy. TCR beta CDR3 regions were amplified from RNA. HTBI primers were the set used in a first-round RT-PCR of the TCR CDR3. TCRdb analysed the multiplex PCR reads with MiXCR anew, one entry per CDR3 protein. The sample lists roughly 580,000 distinct CDR3 sequences; approximately 15% were seen once. The sequenced material came from blood. These receptor sequences come from a woman in her twenties or thirties with Graves' hyperthyroidism that later progressed to Graves' ophthalmopathy.

This clonotype showed up many times. The rearrangement links TRBV19 to TRBJ1-2; 7 positions match TRBD1. The ends lost 6 bases at V and 3 bases at J; junction bases unmatched: 7. Looked up from germline, CDR1 is LNHDA and CDR2 is SQIVND (reference sequence). This CDR3 spans 14 amino acids. The CDR3 nucleotides read TGTGCCAGTAGCAAGCGGGACAGTCACTATGGCTACACCTTC. Its translation is CASSKRDSHYGYTF. The full variable domain, rest sourced from reference TRBV19 and TRBJ1-2, is DGGITQSPKYLFRKEGQNVTLSCEQNLNHDAMYWYRQDPGQGLRLIYYSQIVNDFQKGDIAEGYSVSREKKESFPLTVTSAQKNPTAFYLCASSKRDSHYGYTFGSGTRLTVV.

This clonotype was observed a handful of times. The chain employs TRBV6-1 and TRBJ1-3; D uncertain. The CDR3 has 14 residues. CDR1 and CDR2 (germline): MNHNS, SASEGT. V was pared by 4 bases and J by 1 base, with 8 bases between. The DNA of the CDR3 is TGTGCCAGCAGTGCCACGGCTTCTGGAAACACCATATATTTT. This gives the protein CASSATASGNTIYF.

This clonotype was seen a handful of times. The chain carries TRBV20-1 and TRBJ2-1; 14 bases are shared with TRBD2. The ends lost 5 bases at V and 8 bases at J; junction bases unmatched: 8. This CDR3 contains 15 residues. The germline V gene encodes CDR1 DFQATT and CDR2 SNEGSKA (reference sequence). Here the CDR3 reads CSAPLGTSGRDEQFF. In DNA, the CDR3 is TGCAGTGCTCCCCTAGGGACTAGCGGGAGAGATGAGCAGTTCTTC.

This clonotype was detected many times. The CDR3 bases are TGTGCCAGCAGCCCGGACGGAGCTAACTATGGCTACACCTTC. Translation: CASSPDGANYGYTF. This chain uses TRBV3-1 with TRBJ1-2; D is uncertain. This CDR3 comprises 14 residues. The ends were cut back, 4 bases at V and 0 bases at J, with 9 bases in the middle. Per the germline V gene, CDR1 is LGHDT and CDR2 is YNNKEL (reference sequence).

This clonotype appeared many times. The rearrangement uses TRBV11-3 and TRBJ1-2; D possibly corresponds to TRBD1 (5 bases). With 5 bases removed from V and 8 bases from J, the gap between germline ends came to 27 bases. This CDR3 contains 17 residues. Germline-derived CDR1 and CDR2 are SGHNT and YENEEA. The CDR3 protein is CASSPLKQGTQLVGYTF. The CDR3 DNA reads as TGTGCCAGCAGCCCACTTAAGCAGGGCACTCAATTAGTCGGCTACACCTTC.

This sequence joins TRBV4-3 and TRBJ1-1; D may be TRBD1 (6 bases). Germline loops: CDR1 LGHNA, CDR2 YSLEER. CDR3 length: 15 amino acids. Between the trimmed V and J ends, which lost 0 bases and 7 bases, there was a span of 15 bases. This CDR3 reads CASSQDRGAIVEAFF. For the CDR3, the DNA is TGCGCCAGCAGCCAAGATAGGGGGGCAATCGTTGAAGCTTTCTTT.

This clonotype was counted between two and nine times. The DNA of the CDR3 is TGTGCCAGCAGTTATTCGCCTCGGGGACCCTACGAGCAGTACTTC. This sequence encodes CASSYSPRGPYEQYF. The chain couples TRBV6-9 to TRBJ2-7; D is tentatively TRBD1 or TRBD2 (5 bases each). Per the germline V gene, CDR1 is MNHGY and CDR2 is SVAAGI. The CDR3 runs 15 residues. V lost 0 bases and J lost 2, with 11 bases in between.

This clonotype appeared many times. This chain connects TRBV12-3 or TRBV12-4 to TRBJ2-5; 7 bases line up with TRBD1. This CDR3 is built from 17 residues. V was pared by 3 bases and J by 0 bases, with 10 bases of the junction left unmatched. CDR3 DNA sequence: TGTGCCAGCAGTTTTGCCCGGGACAGATCGTACCAAGAGACCCAGTACTTC. It yields the protein CASSFARDRSYQETQYF.

The chain joins TRBV7-9 to TRBJ2-1, with TRBD2 matching 14 bases. This CDR3 spans 20 amino acids. Germline assignment: CDR1 SEHNR and CDR2 FQNEAQ (reference sequence). With V trimmed by 1 base and J by 2 bases, 10 bases remained unmatched. This chain's CDR3 is CASSLGLAGGPIKTYNEQFF. The CDR3 DNA sequence: TGTGCCAGCAGCTTAGGACTAGCGGGAGGGCCGATTAAGACCTACAATGAGCAGTTCTTC.

This clonotype came up many times. This chain joins TRBV12-3 or TRBV12-4 and TRBJ2-1; D possibly corresponds to TRBD2 (5 bases). The length of the CDR3 is 15 residues. Trimming removed 7 bases from V and 1 base from J, with 14 bases in between. The CDR3 loop is CASTLPGKSYNEQFF. The CDR3 DNA reads TGTGCCAGCACCCTTCCCGGGAAGTCCTACAATGAGCAGTTCTTC.

This clonotype has at least ten counts. V is TRBV12-3 or TRBV12-4 and J is TRBJ2-7; D is perhaps TRBD2 (5 bases). This CDR3 comprises 13 residues. V was clipped by 7 bases and J by 6 bases, with 16 bases between them. CDR3 amino acids: CASTQTQGSEQYF. The CDR3 DNA is TGTGCCAGCACCCAAACACAAGGGAGCGAGCAGTACTTC.

This clonotype was seen repeatedly, ten times or more. The gene calls are TRBV20-1 and TRBJ1-4; D is unclear. CDR3 length: 12 residues. With 7 bases removed from V and 4 bases from J, the gap between germline ends came to 10 bases. Germline loops: CDR1 DFQATT, CDR2 SNEGSKA (reference sequence). Written as DNA, the CDR3 is TGCAGTGTCCCGGGCCTTAATGAAAAACTGTTTTTT. It codes for CSVPGLNEKLFF.

This clonotype was observed a few times. Given a much more abundant clone one base away, this may be a read error. This chain joins TRBV12-3 or TRBV12-4 and TRBJ1-5; D is ambiguous. The CDR3 spans 13 residues. The CDR3 DNA is TGTGCCGGCAGTTTAGAGAACAATCAGCCCCAGCATTTT. Its translation: CAGSLENNQPQHF.

This clonotype showed up just a few times. The chain couples TRBV7-9 to TRBJ2-7; 8 nucleotides agree with TRBD1. CDR1 SEHNR and CDR2 FQNEAQ come from the germline V gene (reference sequence). V gave up 1 base and J gave up 7 bases; unmatched junction bases: 9. The CDR3 runs to 15 residues. The DNA for the CDR3 is TGTGCCAGCAGCTTAGTTCTGGACAGGGCGGGGGAGCAGTACTTC. Its protein is CASSLVLDRAGEQYF.

The table lists this clonotype with many counts. The gene calls are TRBV11-2 and TRBJ2-3, with a possible D match to TRBD1 (5 bases). Deletions cut 5 bases from V and 0 bases from J, with 24 bases between. Per the germline V gene, CDR1 is SGHAT and CDR2 is FQNNGV. This CDR3 has 19 amino acids. The DNA of the CDR3 is TGTGCCAGCAGCCTCTTAGAGGCCCAGGGATTCGTGAGCACAGATACGCAGTATTTT. It translates to CASSLLEAQGFVSTDTQYF.

Ten or more counts support this clonotype. The rearrangement uses TRBV28 and TRBJ2-1, with a possible D match to TRBD2 (6 bases). Trimming pared 3 bases from V and 1 base from J, leaving 7 bases between. Germline CDR1 reads MDHEN; CDR2 reads SYDVKM. The CDR3 spans 14 residues. Here the CDR3 reads CASSLTRSYNEQFF. CDR3 DNA: TGTGCCAGCAGTTTGACTAGGTCCTACAATGAGCAGTTCTTC.

This clonotype was picked up many times. V is TRBV19 and J is TRBJ1-5, with TRBD1 identical over 7 bases. V was clipped by 5 bases and J by 6 bases; unmatched bases: 7. The CDR3 has 14 residues. Germline loops: CDR1 LNHDA, CDR2 SQIVND (reference sequence). The CDR3 spells CASSAQGVVQPQHF. The CDR3 coding sequence is TGTGCCAGTAGTGCCCAGGGGGTAGTTCAGCCCCAGCATTTT.

This clonotype was observed at least ten times. V is TRBV18 and J is TRBJ2-7; weak D call: TRBD1 (5 bases). V lost 0 bases and J lost 5, with 8 bases in between. CDR1 is KGHSH and CDR2 is LQKENI in the germline V gene. The CDR3 extends over 13 amino acids. The CDR3 reads CASSPPSRDEQYF. In DNA form, the CDR3 reads TGTGCCAGCTCACCACCGAGCAGGGACGAGCAGTACTTC.

The V gene is TRBV7-2, the J gene TRBJ2-4, with D uncertain. The CDR3 totals 16 residues. Trimming left V 0 bases short and J 0 bases short, with 9 bases between. The germline V gene encodes CDR1 SGHTA and CDR2 FQGNSA. The CDR3 coding sequence is TGTGCCAGCAGCTTAGCGGGCAGTTTAGCCAAAAACATTCAGTACTTC. It is translated as CASSLAGSLAKNIQYF. Using reference TRBV7-2 and TRBJ2-4 for the parts outside the CDR3, the full variable domain is GAGVSQSPSNKVTEKGKDVELRCDPISGHTALYWYRQSLGQGLEFLIYFQGNSAPDKSGLPSDRFSAERTGGSVSTLTIQRTQQEDSAVYLCASSLAGSLAKNIQYFGAGTRLSVL.

This chain links TRBV12-3 or TRBV12-4 with TRBJ1-6; 7 bases are shared with TRBD1. With V trimmed by 4 bases and J by 7 bases, 4 bases remained unmatched. The CDR3 runs to 14 residues. The CDR3 spells CASSWGQLNSPLHF. The CDR3 nucleotides are TGTGCCAGCAGTTGGGGACAGTTGAATTCACCCCTCCACTTT.

This clonotype was observed many times. J is TRBJ2-1 and V is TRBV6-2 or TRBV6-3; possibly TRBD2 for D (6 bases). Germline CDR1 and CDR2: MNHEY and SVGEGT. This CDR3 has 20 residues. Trimming shortened V by 2 bases and J by 0 bases, and 23 bases separated the two germline ends. The CDR3 nucleotides are TGTGCCAGCAGTTACGTGGGGTTGGCAGCGGGTCAAAGCTCCTACAATGAGCAGTTCTTC. Amino acids: CASSYVGLAAGQSSYNEQFF.

This clonotype was seen at least ten times. The V call is TRBV11-2, the J call TRBJ2-5; no reliable D call. The germline gives CDR1 SGHAT, CDR2 FQNNGV. The CDR3 consists of 13 residues. Trimming removed 11 bases from V and 5 bases from J, with 18 bases in between. The CDR3 coding sequence is TGTGCCTCCTTGTCTGGTTTCAGGGAGACCCAGTACTTC. It yields the protein CASLSGFRETQYF.

J is TRBJ2-7 and V is TRBV20-1, with D possibly being TRBD2 (5 bases). Trimming removed 4 bases from V and 4 bases from J, with 8 bases in between. This CDR3 is built from 11 residues. Germline V gene sequence: CDR1 DFQATT, CDR2 SNEGSKA (reference sequence). CDR3 DNA sequence: TGCAGTGCTAAACTAGGGTACGAGCAGTACTTC. Protein sequence: CSAKLGYEQYF.

This clonotype was recorded at least ten times. This chain joins TRBV6-2 or TRBV6-3 and TRBJ1-1; D not resolved. V lost 5 bases and J lost 0, with 19 bases in between. CDR1 and CDR2 (germline): MNHEY, SVGEGT. The CDR3 extends over 17 amino acids. The CDR3 spells CASSTQEEGFMNTEAFF. DNA of the CDR3: TGTGCCAGCAGTACCCAGGAGGAGGGTTTTATGAACACTGAAGCTTTCTTT.

The V and J genes are TRBV7-3 and TRBJ2-1; either TRBD1 or TRBD2 may supply D (6 bases each). Trimming left V 5 bases short and J 5 bases short, with 13 bases between. Germline values: CDR1 SGHTA, CDR2 FQGTGA. CDR3 size: 14 residues. The CDR3 here is CASSLSRDNNEQFF. CDR3 sequence (DNA): TGTGCCAGCAGCCTTTCGCGGGACAACAATGAGCAGTTCTTC.

The rearrangement joins TRBV20-1 to TRBJ1-2; D may be TRBD1 (6 bases). V was cut by 3 bases and J by 3 bases, with 17 bases left in between. Germline-derived CDR1 and CDR2 are DFQATT and SNEGSKA (reference sequence). The CDR3 runs to 15 residues. As DNA, the CDR3 is TGCAGTGCTAGGGGTGTGGACAGAAACTACTATGGCTACACCTTC. It translates to CSARGVDRNYYGYTF.

This clonotype appeared many times. The chain joins TRBV12-3 or TRBV12-4 to TRBJ1-5; 9 nucleotides align to TRBD1. The V gene end was trimmed by 3 bases and the J gene end by 6 bases; junction bases not matched to a gene: 6. The CDR3 is made up of 15 amino acids. Written as DNA, the CDR3 is TGTGCCAGCAGTTTGTCTGGGACAGGGACTCAGCCCCAGCATTTT. Encoded protein: CASSLSGTGTQPQHF.